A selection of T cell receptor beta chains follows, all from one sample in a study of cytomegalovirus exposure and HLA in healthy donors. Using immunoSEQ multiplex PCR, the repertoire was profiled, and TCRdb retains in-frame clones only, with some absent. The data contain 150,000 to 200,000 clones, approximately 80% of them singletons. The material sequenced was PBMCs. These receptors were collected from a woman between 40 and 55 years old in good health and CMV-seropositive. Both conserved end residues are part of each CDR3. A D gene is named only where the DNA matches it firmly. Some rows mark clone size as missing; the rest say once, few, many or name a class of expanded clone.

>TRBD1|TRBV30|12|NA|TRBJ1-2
CAWSGTGYGYTF
TGTGCCTGGAGCGGGACAGGGTATGGCTACACCTTC
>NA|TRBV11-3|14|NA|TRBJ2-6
CASSLGAGANVLTF
TGTGCCAGCAGCTTGGGGGCCGGGGCCAACGTCCTGACTTTC
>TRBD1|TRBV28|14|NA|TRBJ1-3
CASSWDRGGNTIYF
TGTGCCAGCAGTTGGGACAGGGGAGGAAACACCATATATTTT
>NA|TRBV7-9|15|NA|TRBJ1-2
CASSFSGRLNYGYTF
TGTGCCAGCAGCTTCTCAGGCCGCCTTAACTATGGCTACACCTTC
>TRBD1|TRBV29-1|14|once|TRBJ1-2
CSVESGQGVYGYTF
TGCAGCGTTGAATCAGGACAGGGGGTGTATGGCTACACCTTC
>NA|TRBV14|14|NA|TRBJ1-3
CASSQFAQGNTIYF
TGTGCCAGCAGCCAATTCGCGCAAGGAAACACCATATATTTT
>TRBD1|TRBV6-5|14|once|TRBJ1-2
CASSYLGQGYGYTF
TGTGCCAGCAGTTACCTCGGACAGGGATATGGCTACACCTTC
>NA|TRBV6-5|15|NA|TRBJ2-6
CASSPAGSGANVLTF
TGTGCCAGCAGTCCCGCCGGCTCTGGGGCCAACGTCCTGACTTTC
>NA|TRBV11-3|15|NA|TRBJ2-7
CASSLRGTRRYEQYF
TGTGCCAGCAGTTTACGCGGGACCAGAAGATACGAGCAGTACTTC
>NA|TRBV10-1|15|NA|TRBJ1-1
CASTLNGGGGTEAFF
TGCGCCAGCACCCTGAATGGCGGGGGGGGGACTGAAGCTTTCTTT
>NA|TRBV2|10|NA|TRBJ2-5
CASSLQTQYF
TGTGCCAGCAGTCTCCAGACCCAGTACTTC